The entry that follows covers one TCR beta chain sequence. This record belongs to a study of blood T cell repertoires in COVID-19. Turning to the study itself: Samples came from the United States, Italy and Spain, spanning acute and convalescent COVID-19.

V trimming: 1 base; J trimming: 4 bases; junction bases outside the gene matches: 2. Germline lookup yields CDR1 SGHRS and CDR2 YFSETQ. The CDR3 consists of 14 residues. Data came from immunoSEQ multiplex PCR; TCRdb stores just in-frame clones and leaves some out. The sample has 250,000 to 350,000 clones, over 75% seen once. Input material: peripheral blood. The chain uses TRBV5-1 and TRBJ2-7, with 10 bases aligning to TRBD2. The receptor's source is a woman aged 50 to 60 who had recovered from COVID-19. CDR3 protein: CASSLTSGAYEQYF. Here the CDR3 DNA reads TGCGCCAGCAGCTTGACTAGCGGGGCTTACGAGCAGTACTTC.